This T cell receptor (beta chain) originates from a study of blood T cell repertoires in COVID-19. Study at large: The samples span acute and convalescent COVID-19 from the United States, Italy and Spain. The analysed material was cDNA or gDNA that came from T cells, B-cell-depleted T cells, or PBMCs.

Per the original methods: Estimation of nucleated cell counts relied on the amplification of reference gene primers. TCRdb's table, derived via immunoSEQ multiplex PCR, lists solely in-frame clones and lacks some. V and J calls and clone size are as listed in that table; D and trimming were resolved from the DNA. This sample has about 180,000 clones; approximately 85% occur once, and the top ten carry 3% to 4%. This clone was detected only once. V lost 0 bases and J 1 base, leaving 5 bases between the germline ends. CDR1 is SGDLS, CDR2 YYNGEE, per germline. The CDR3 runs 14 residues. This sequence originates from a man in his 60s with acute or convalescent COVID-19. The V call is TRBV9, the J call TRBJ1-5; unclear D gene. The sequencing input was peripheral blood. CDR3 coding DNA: TGTGCCAGCAGCGTAGGGCAGAGCAATCAGCCCCAGCATTTT. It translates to CASSVGQSNQPQHF.